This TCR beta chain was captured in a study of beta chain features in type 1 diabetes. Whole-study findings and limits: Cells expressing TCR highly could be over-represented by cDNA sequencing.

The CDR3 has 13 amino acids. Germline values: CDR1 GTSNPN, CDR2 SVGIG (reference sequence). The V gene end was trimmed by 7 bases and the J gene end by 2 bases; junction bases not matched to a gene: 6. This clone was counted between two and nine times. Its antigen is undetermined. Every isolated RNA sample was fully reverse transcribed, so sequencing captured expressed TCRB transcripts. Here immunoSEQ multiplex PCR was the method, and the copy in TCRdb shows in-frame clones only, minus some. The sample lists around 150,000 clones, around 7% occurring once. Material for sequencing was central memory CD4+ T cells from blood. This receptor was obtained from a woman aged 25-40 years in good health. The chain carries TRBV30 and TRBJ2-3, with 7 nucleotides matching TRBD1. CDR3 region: CASQGKATDTQYF. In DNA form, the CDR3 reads TGTGCCTCACAGGGGAAGGCCACAGATACGCAGTATTTT.